Below, 2 T cell receptor beta chains from the same sample are listed, as sequenced in a study of human T cells and chemical hapten exposure. The time point here: patch test 1, 2 weeks after DPC sensitization. This sample's treatment: therapeutic diphenylcyclopropenone sensitization with weekly scalp DPC. A single record per CDR3 protein comes from TCRdb applying MiXCR to the RACE reads. Of 95,000 to 130,000 distinct CDR3 sequences in the sample, about 12% are singletons; the top ten hold over 1.1%. Specimen: whole blood, collected in connection with sensitization to the hapten diphenylcyclopropenone (DPC). The receptors derive from a woman aged 45-59 years with alopecia areata. Some clones in this sample may be carry-over from other donors' samples.

The chain links TRBV2 to TRBJ2-3, with 8 bases identical to TRBD2. CDR3 size: 13 residues. Germline CDR1 and CDR2: SNHLY and FYNNEI. After removal of 10 bases from V and 7 bases from J, the junction contained 10 bases not matched to a gene. CDR3 in DNA: TGTGCCAACTTAGCGGGAATGGATTATACGCAGTATTTT. This sequence encodes CANLAGMDYTQYF.

The chain is built from TRBV5-5 and TRBJ1-4, with 7 bases aligning to TRBD1. Trimming removed 2 bases from V and 4 bases from J; junction bases left unmatched: 5. This CDR3 spans 15 amino acids. The germline CDR1 and CDR2 sequences are SGHKS and YYEKEE (reference sequence). CDR3 bases: TGTGCCAGCAGCTTCATACAGGGGAATAATGAAAAACTGTTTTTT. The encoded protein is CASSFIQGNNEKLFF. Supplemented by reference TRBV5-5 and TRBJ1-4, the full variable domain reads DAGVTQSPTHLIKTRGQQVTLRCSPISGHKSVSWYQQVLGQGPQFIFQYYEKEERGRGNFPDRFSARQFPNYSSELNVNALLLGDSALYLCASSFIQGNNEKLFFGSGTQLSVL.